This is a list of T cell receptor beta chains from one sample in a study of cytomegalovirus exposure and HLA in healthy donors. Profiled with immunoSEQ multiplex PCR; TCRdb holds only in-frame clones, not every one. The table records about 240,000 clones, around 87% of them present only once. The sequencing input was PBMCs. These receptors were obtained from a man between 18 and 35 years old in good health and CMV-seronegative. Both conserved end residues are part of each CDR3. The order of the fields is V gene, J gene, D gene, clone size, CDR3 DNA, CDR3 protein. The D gene is left open where the match is weak. Some rows have no size entry. The others give once, few or many, or a class for an expanded clone.

V gene: TRBV4-3
J gene: TRBJ2-3
D gene: TRBD2
clone size: -
CDR3 DNA: TGCGCCAGCAGCCAAGAGGCATATAGCGGGGGGAGCACAGATACGCAGTATTTT
CDR3 protein: CASSQEAYSGGSTDTQYF

V gene: TRBV19
J gene: TRBJ2-2
D gene: TRBD2
clone size: -
CDR3 DNA: TGTGCCAGAGGGTATAGCGGGGCGAACACCGGGGAGCTGTTTTTT
CDR3 protein: CARGYSGANTGELFF

V gene: TRBV5-4
J gene: TRBJ2-2
D gene: -
clone size: -
CDR3 DNA: TGTGCCAGCAGCTTGTGGTGGGGGGCGAACACCGGGGAGCTGTTTTTT
CDR3 protein: CASSLWWGANTGELFF

V gene: TRBV6-1
J gene: TRBJ2-7
D gene: TRBD1
clone size: -
CDR3 DNA: TGTGCCAGCACCCTGAGGACAGGGGAGCGGCAGTACTTC
CDR3 protein: CASTLRTGERQYF

V gene: TRBV7-2
J gene: TRBJ2-7
D gene: -
clone size: -
CDR3 DNA: TGTGCCAGCAGCCCGTCCGGGGGCTCCTACGAGCAGTACTTC
CDR3 protein: CASSPSGGSYEQYF

V gene: TRBV6-5
J gene: TRBJ2-2
D gene: -
clone size: -
CDR3 DNA: TGTGCCAGCAGTTTAGGGAGGGGGACGCTCACCGGGGAGCTGTTTTTT
CDR3 protein: CASSLGRGTLTGELFF

V gene: TRBV5-6
J gene: TRBJ2-5
D gene: TRBD2
clone size: few
CDR3 DNA: TGTGCCAGCAGCCTAGCGGGAGGAGGTGAGACCCAGTACTTC
CDR3 protein: CASSLAGGGETQYF

V gene: TRBV4-1
J gene: TRBJ2-7
D gene: TRBD1
clone size: -
CDR3 DNA: TGCGCCAGCAGCCAAGCCGGGACAGGCTCCTACGAGCAGTACTTC
CDR3 protein: CASSQAGTGSYEQYF

V gene: TRBV19
J gene: TRBJ2-5
D gene: -
clone size: -
CDR3 DNA: TGTGCCAGTAGCCAGGGTAGAGAGACCCAGTACTTC
CDR3 protein: CASSQGRETQYF

V gene: TRBV5-1
J gene: TRBJ1-6
D gene: -
clone size: -
CDR3 DNA: TGCGCCAGCAGACCCCCAGGACAAAACTCACCCCTCCACTTT
CDR3 protein: CASRPPGQNSPLHF

V gene: TRBV6-5
J gene: TRBJ1-2
D gene: -
clone size: few
CDR3 DNA: TGTGCCAGCAGCCGACAGTCCTCTGGGGGCTACACCTTC
CDR3 protein: CASSRQSSGGYTF

V gene: TRBV30
J gene: TRBJ1-2
D gene: -
clone size: -
CDR3 DNA: TGTGCCTGGAGTGGATCCCAGGATCTTTATGGCTACACCTTC
CDR3 protein: CAWSGSQDLYGYTF

V gene: TRBV14
J gene: TRBJ2-7
D gene: -
clone size: -
CDR3 DNA: TGTGCCAGCAGCCAAGATCCTTTCGCAGCGGACTACACCTACGAGCAGTACTTC
CDR3 protein: CASSQDPFAADYTYEQYF

V gene: TRBV25-1
J gene: TRBJ1-1
D gene: -
clone size: -
CDR3 DNA: TGTGCCAGCAGTGATGCAGGGAAGAACACTGAAGCTTTCTTT
CDR3 protein: CASSDAGKNTEAFF

V gene: TRBV18
J gene: TRBJ1-2
D gene: -
clone size: once
CDR3 DNA: TGTGCCAGCTCACCGAGGGGGGGAATCCACTATGGCTACACCTTC
CDR3 protein: CASSPRGGIHYGYTF

V gene: TRBV15
J gene: TRBJ2-2
D gene: -
clone size: few
CDR3 DNA: TGTGCCACCAGCCTGAACACCGGGGAGCTGTTTTTT
CDR3 protein: CATSLNTGELFF

V gene: TRBV27
J gene: TRBJ1-1
D gene: TRBD1
clone size: -
CDR3 DNA: TGTGCCAGCATGACAGGGTATGACACTGAAGCTTTCTTT
CDR3 protein: CASMTGYDTEAFF

V gene: TRBV18
J gene: TRBJ2-3
D gene: -
clone size: -
CDR3 DNA: TGTGCCAGCTCACCAAATCTTGCGAGCACAGATACGCAGTATTTT
CDR3 protein: CASSPNLASTDTQYF

V gene: TRBV5-1
J gene: TRBJ2-3
D gene: TRBD1
clone size: -
CDR3 DNA: TGCGCCAGCAGCCACCCCACAGGGGGCGTAGAGGATACGCAGTATTTT
CDR3 protein: CASSHPTGGVEDTQYF